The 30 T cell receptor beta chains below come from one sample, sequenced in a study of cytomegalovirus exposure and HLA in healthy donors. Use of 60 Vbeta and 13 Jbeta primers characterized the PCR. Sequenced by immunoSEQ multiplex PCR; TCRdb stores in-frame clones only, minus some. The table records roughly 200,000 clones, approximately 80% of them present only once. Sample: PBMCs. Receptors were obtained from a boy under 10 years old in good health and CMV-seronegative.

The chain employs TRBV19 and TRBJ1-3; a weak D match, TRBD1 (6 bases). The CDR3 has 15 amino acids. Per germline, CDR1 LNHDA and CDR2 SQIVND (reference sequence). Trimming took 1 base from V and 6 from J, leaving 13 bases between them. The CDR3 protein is CASSIGAGATNTIYF. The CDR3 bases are TGTGCCAGTAGTATAGGGGCAGGGGCGACAAACACCATATATTTT.

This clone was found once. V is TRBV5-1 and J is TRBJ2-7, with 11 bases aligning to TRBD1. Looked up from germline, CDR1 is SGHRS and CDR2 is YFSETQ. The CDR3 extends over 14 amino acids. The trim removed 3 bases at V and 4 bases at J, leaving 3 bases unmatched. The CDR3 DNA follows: TGCGCCAGCAGCTCGGACAGGGGGCGGTACGAGCAGTACTTC. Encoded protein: CASSSDRGRYEQYF.

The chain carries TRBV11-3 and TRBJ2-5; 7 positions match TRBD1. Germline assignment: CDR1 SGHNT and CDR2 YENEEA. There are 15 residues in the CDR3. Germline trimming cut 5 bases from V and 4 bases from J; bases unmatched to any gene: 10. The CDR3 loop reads CASSPGQRGGETQYF. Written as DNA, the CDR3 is TGTGCCAGCAGCCCGGGACAGAGAGGGGGAGAGACCCAGTACTTC. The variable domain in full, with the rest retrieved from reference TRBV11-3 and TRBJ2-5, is EAGVVQSPRYKIIEKKQPVAFWCNPISGHNTLYWYLQNLGQGPELLIRYENEEAVDDSQLPKDRFSAERLKGVDSTLKIQPAELGDSAVYLCASSPGQRGGETQYFGPGTRLLVL.

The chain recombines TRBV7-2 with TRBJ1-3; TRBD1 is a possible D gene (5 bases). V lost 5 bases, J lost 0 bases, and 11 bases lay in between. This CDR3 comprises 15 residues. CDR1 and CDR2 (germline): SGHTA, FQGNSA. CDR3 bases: TGTGCCAGCAGCGAAGACAGATACTCTGGAAACACCATATATTTT. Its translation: CASSEDRYSGNTIYF.

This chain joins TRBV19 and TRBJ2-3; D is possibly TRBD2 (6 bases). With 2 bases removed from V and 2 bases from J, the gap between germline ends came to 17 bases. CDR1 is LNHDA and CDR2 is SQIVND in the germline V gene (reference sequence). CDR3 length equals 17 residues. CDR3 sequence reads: CASSISGGGDHTDTQYF. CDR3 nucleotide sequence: TGTGCCAGTAGTATATCGGGCGGAGGGGACCACACAGATACGCAGTATTTT.

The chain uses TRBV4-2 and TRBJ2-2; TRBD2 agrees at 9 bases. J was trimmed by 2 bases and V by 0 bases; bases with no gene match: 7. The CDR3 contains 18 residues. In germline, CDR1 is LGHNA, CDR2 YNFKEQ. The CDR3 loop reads CASSQDVSGGGNTGELFF. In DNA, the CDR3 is TGTGCCAGCAGCCAAGATGTTAGCGGGGGCGGTAACACCGGGGAGCTGTTTTTT.

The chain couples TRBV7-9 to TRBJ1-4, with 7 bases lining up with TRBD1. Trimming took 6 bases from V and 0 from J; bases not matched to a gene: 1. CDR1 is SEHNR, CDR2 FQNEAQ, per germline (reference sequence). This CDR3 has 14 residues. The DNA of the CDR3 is TGTGCCAGCAGAGGGGGCGCAACTAATGAAAAACTGTTTTTT. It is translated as CASRGGATNEKLFF.

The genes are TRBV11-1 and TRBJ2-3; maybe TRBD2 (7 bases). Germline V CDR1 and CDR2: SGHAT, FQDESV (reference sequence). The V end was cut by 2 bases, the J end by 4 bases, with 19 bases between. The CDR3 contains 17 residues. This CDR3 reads CASSLTLVGGPSDTQYF. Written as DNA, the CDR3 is TGTGCCAGCAGCTTAACCCTAGTGGGGGGGCCGTCAGATACGCAGTATTTT.

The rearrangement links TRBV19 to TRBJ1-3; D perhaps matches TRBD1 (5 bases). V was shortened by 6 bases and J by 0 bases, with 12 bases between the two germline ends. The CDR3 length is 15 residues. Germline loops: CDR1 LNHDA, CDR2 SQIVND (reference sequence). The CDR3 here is CASSAGRISGNTIYF. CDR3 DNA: TGTGCCAGTAGCGCGGGGCGGATCTCTGGAAACACCATATATTTT.

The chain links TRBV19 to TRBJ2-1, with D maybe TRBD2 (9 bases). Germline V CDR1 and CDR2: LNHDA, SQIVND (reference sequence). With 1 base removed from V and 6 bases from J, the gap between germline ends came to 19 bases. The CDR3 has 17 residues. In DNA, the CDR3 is TGTGCCAGTAGTATAGGGACAGGGACTAGCCAGGTCAATGAGCAGTTCTTC. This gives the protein CASSIGTGTSQVNEQFF.

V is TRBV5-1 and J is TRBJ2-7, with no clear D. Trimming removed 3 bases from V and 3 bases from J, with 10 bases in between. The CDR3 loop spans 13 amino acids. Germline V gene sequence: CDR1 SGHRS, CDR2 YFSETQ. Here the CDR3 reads CASSSTTGYEQYF. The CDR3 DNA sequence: TGCGCCAGCAGCTCTACGACGGGCTACGAGCAGTACTTC.

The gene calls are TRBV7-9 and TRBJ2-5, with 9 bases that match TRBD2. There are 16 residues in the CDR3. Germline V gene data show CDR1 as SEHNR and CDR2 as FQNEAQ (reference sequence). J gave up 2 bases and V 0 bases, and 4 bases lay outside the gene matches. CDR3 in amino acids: CASSLASGGIQETQYF. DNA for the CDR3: TGTGCCAGCAGCTTAGCAAGCGGGGGGATACAAGAGACCCAGTACTTC.

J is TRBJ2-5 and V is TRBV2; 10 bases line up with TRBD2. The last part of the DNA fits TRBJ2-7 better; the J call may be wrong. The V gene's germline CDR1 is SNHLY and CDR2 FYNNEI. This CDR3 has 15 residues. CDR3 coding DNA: TGTGCCAGCAGTGAACAGAGCGGGAGGGCCTACGAGCAGTACTTC. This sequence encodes CASSEQSGRAYEQYF.

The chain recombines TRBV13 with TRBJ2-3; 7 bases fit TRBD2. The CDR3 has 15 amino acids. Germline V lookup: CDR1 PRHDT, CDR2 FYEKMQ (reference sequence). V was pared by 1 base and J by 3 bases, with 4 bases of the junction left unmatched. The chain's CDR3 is CASSLVLGGTDTQYF. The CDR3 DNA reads TGTGCCAGCAGCTTAGTTTTGGGGGGGACAGATACGCAGTATTTT.

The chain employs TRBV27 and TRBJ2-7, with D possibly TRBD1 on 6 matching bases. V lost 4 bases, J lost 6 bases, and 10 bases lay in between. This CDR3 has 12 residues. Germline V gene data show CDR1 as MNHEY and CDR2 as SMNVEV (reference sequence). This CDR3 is CASSSTGIEQYF. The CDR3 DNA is TGTGCCAGCAGTTCGACAGGCATCGAGCAGTACTTC.

CDR3 loop: CASSLAVSRQGADTQYF. CDR3 coding DNA: TGCGCCAGCAGCTTGGCCGTGAGTAGGCAGGGGGCAGATACGCAGTATTTT. This rearrangement joins TRBV5-1 to TRBJ2-3; TRBD1 matches 7 bases. From germline, CDR1 is SGHRS and CDR2 YFSETQ. The CDR3 extends over 17 amino acids. J lost 4 bases, V lost 0 bases, and 11 bases had no gene match.

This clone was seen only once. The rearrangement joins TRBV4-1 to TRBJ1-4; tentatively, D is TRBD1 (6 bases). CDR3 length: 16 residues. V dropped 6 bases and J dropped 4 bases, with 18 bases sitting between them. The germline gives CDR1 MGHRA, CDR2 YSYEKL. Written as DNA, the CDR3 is TGCGCCAGCAGGAGGTACAGGGAGAAGAGTAATGAAAAACTGTTTTTT. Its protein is CASRRYREKSNEKLFF.

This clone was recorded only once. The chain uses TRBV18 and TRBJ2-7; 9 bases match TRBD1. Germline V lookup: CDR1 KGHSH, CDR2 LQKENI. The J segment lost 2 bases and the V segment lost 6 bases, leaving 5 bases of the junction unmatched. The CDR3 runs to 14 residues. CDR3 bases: TGTGCCAGCTCCACCGGGACAGGGACCTACGAGCAGTACTTC. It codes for CASSTGTGTYEQYF.

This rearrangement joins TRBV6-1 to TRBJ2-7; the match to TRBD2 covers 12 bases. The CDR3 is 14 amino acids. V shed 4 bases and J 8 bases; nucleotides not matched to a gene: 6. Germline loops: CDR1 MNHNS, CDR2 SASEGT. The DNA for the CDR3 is TGTGCCAGCAGTGCCCTAGCGGGAGGGTTAAAGCAGTACTTC. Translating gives CASSALAGGLKQYF.

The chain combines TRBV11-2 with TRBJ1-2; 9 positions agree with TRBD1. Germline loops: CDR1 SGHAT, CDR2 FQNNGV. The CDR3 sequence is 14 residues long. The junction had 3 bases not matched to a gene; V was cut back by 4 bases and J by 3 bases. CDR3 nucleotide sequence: TGTGCCAGCAGCTCGGGACAGGGAGACTATGGCTACACCTTC. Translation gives CASSSGQGDYGYTF. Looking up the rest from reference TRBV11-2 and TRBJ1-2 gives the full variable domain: EAGVAQSPRYKIIEKRQSVAFWCNPISGHATLYWYQQILGQGPKLLIQFQNNGVVDDSQLPKDRFSAERLKGVDSTLKIQPAKLEDSAVYLCASSSGQGDYGYTFGSGTRLTVV.

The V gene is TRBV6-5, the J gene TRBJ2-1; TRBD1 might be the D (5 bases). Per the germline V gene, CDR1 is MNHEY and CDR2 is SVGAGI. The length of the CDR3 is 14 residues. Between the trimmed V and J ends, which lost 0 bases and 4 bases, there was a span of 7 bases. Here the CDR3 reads CASSYSGRYNEQFF. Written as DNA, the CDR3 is TGTGCCAGCAGTTACTCGGGGCGGTACAATGAGCAGTTCTTC.

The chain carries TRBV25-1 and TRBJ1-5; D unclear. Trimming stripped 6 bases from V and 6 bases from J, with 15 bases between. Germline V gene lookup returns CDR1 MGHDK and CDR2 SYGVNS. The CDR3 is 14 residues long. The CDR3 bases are TGTGCCAGCAGGGACTTTGGGGAGACTCAGCCCCAGCATTTT. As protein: CASRDFGETQPQHF.

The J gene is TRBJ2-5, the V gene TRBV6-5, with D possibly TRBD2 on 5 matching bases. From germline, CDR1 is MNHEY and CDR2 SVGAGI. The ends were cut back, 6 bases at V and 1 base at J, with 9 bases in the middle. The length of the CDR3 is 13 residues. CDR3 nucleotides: TGTGCCAGCAGGCCGACTATCCAAGAGACCCAGTACTTC. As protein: CASRPTIQETQYF.

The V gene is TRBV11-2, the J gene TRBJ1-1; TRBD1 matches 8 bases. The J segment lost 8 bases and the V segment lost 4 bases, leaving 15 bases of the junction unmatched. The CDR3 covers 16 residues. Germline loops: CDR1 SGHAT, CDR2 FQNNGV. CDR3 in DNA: TGTGCCAGCAGCTCGTGGACGGCAGGGGGCGAAGACGAAGCTTTCTTT. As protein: CASSSWTAGGEDEAFF.

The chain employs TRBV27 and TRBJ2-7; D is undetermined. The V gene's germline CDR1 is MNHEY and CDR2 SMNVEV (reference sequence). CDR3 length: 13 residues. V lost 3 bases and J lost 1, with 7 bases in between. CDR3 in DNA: TGTGCCAGCAGTTTTTTCAGTTCCTACGAGCAGTACTTC. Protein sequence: CASSFFSSYEQYF.

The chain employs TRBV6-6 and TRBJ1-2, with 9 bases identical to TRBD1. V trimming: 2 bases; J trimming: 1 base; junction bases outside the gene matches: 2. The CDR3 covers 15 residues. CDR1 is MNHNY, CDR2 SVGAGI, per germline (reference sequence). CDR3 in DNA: TGTGCCAGCAGTTACAACAGGGGGCTTAACTATGGCTACACCTTC. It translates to CASSYNRGLNYGYTF.

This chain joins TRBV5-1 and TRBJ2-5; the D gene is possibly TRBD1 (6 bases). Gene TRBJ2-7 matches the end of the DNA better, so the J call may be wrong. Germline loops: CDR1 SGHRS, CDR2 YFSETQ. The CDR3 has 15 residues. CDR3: CASSLTGLKGYEQYF. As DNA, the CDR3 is TGCGCCAGCAGCTTAACAGGGTTAAAGGGCTACGAGCAGTACTTC.

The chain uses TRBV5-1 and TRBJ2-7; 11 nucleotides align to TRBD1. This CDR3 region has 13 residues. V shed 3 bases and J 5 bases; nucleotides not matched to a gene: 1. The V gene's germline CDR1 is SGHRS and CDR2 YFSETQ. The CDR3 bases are TGCGCCAGCAGCTGGACAGGGGGCGACGAGCAGTACTTC. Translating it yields CASSWTGGDEQYF.

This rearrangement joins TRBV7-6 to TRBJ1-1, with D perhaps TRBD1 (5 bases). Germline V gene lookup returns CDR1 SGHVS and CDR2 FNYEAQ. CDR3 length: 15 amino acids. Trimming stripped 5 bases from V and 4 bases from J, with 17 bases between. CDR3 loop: CASSRGRAGSTEAFF. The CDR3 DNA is TGTGCCAGCAGCCGGGGGAGGGCGGGAAGCACTGAAGCTTTCTTT.

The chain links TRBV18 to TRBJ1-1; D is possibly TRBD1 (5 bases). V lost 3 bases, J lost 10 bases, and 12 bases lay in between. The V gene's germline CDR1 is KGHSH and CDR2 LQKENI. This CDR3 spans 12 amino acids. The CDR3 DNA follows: TGTGCCAGCTCACCCCCGGGGGGGGGAGCTTTCTTT. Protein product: CASSPPGGGAFF.